This T cell receptor beta chain was found in a study of blood T cell repertoires in COVID-19. The method was immunoSEQ multiplex PCR; TCRdb's version includes in-frame clones alone and lacks a portion of them. Among 85,000 to 130,000 clones listed, roughly 80% were seen once. CDR3 length: 14 residues. Germline lookup yields CDR1 MNHEY and CDR2 SMNVEV (reference sequence). V lost 6 bases, J lost 7 bases, and 8 bases stayed unmatched. The sample was peripheral blood. V gene TRBV27 combines with J gene TRBJ1-2; 10 bases match TRBD1. The source of this sequence is a woman aged 55-69 years with acute or convalescent COVID-19. CDR3: CASRPQTGGRGYTF. The CDR3 nucleotides are TGTGCCAGCAGGCCTCAGACAGGGGGCCGTGGCTACACCTTC.